This TCR beta chain was retrieved from a study of shared clonotypes between healthy human individuals. Study background: Those who served as donors were a couple of women and three men between the ages of 18 and 49.

This clone was picked up a small number of times. Its antigen is not identified. Germline V gene lookup returns CDR1 MDHEN and CDR2 SYDVKM. Trimming removed 4 bases at V and 3 bases at J, with 4 bases between. The CDR3 is 12 amino acids. 150 to 250 ng DNA, tens of thousands of T cell genomes, went into each sorted-subset replicate PCR. Clones were sequenced by immunoSEQ multiplex PCR, and TCRdb holds only the in-frame ones, with some missing. Of about 2.4 million clones in the sample, approximately 92% were seen once. Study-level results: A generally larger estimated richness was seen in naive subsets than in memory subsets. Unshared clonotypes carried lower generation probabilities than those common to all four donors.

The TCR comes from a man between 18 and 29 years old in good health. The rearrangement links TRBV28 to TRBJ1-5; D gene unclear. Specimen: naive CD4+ T cells sorted from blood. Subset described: CD45RA+ positively selected. CDR3 in amino acids: CASSSNNQPQHF. The CDR3 DNA reads TGTGCCAGCAGTTCCAACAATCAGCCCCAGCATTTT.